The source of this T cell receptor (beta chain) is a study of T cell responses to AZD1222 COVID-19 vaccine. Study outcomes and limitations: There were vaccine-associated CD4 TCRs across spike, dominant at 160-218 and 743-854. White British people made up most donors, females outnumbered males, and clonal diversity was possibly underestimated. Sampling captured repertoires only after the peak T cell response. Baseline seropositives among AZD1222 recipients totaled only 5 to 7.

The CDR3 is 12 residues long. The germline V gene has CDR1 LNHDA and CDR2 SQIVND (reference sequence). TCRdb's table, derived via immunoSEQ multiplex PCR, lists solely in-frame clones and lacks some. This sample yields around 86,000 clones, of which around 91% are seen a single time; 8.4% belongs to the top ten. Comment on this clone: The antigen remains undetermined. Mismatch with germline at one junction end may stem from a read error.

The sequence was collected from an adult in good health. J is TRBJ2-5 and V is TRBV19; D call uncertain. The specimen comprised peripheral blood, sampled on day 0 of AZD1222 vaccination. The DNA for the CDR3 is TGTGCCAGTAAGGGAATCCAAGGGACCCAGTACTTC. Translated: CASKGIQGTQYF.